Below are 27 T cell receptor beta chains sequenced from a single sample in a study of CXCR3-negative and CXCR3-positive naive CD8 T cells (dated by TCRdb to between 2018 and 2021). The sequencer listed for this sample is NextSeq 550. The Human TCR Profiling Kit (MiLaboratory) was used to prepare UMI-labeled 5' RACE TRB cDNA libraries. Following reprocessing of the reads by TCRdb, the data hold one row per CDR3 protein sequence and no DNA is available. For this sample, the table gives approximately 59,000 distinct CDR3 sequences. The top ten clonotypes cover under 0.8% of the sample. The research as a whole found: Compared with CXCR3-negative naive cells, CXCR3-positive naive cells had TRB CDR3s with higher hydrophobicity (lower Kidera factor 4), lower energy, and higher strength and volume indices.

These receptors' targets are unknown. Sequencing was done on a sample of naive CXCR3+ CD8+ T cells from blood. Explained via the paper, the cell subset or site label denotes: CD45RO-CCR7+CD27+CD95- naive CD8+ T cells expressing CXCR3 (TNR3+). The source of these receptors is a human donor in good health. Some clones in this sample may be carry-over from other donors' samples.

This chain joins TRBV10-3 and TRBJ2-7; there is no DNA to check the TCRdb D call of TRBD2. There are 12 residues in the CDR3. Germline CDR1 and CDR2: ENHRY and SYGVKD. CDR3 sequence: CAIGDRALEQYF.

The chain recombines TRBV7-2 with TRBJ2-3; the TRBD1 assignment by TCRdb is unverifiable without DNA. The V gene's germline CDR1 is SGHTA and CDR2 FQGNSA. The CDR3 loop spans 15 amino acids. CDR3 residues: CASRKRGDSTDTQYF.

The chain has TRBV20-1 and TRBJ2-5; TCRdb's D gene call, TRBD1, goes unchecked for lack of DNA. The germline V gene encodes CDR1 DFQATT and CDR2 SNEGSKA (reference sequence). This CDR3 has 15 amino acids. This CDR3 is CSARDRESYQETQYF.

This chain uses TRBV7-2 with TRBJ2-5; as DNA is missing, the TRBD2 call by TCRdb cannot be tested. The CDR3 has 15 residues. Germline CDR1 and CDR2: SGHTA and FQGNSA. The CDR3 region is CASSLDATRFETQYF.

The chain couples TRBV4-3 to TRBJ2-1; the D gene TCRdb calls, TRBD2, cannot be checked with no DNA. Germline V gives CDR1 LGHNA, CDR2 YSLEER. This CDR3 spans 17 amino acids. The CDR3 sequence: CASSQVPGVAGDNEQFF.

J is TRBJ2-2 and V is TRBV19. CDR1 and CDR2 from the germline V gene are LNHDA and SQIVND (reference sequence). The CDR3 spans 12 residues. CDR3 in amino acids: CASSMVTGELFF.

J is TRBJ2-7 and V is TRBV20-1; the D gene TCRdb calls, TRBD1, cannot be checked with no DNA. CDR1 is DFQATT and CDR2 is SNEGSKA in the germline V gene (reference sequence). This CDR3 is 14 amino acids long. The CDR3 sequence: CSARDRTSPYEQYF.

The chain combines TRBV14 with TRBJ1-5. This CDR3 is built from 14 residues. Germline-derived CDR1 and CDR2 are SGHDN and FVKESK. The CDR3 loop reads CASSQPGLNQPQHF.

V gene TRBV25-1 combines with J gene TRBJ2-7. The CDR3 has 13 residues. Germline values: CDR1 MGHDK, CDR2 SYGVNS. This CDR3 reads CASSGGESYEQYF.

CDR3 protein: CASSERGDTQYF. The chain joins TRBV6-1 to TRBJ2-3. CDR3 size: 12 residues. The germline V gene has CDR1 MNHNS and CDR2 SASEGT.

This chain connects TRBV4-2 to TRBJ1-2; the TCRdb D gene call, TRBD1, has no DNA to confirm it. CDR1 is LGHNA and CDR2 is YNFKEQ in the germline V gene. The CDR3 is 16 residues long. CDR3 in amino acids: CASSQDRTVNSYGYTF.

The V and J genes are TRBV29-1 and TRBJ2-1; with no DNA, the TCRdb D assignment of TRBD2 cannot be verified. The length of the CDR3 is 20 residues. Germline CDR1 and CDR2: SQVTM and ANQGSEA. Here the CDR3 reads CSVEDPRLAGGLQLYNEQFF.

The CDR3: CASSWSGDPYEQYF. The chain recombines TRBV7-9 with TRBJ2-7. This CDR3 is built from 14 residues. Germline V CDR1 and CDR2: SEHNR, FQNEAQ (reference sequence).

CDR3 amino acids: CASSLVGQSSNYGYTF. The rearrangement uses TRBV7-9 and TRBJ1-2; TCRdb's D call of TRBD1 is untestable without DNA. CDR1 is SEHNR, CDR2 FQNEAQ, per germline (reference sequence). The CDR3 loop spans 16 amino acids.

CDR3 sequence reads: CASSSRGLLFYEQYF. This chain joins TRBV28 and TRBJ2-7; the D call of TRBD1 rests on TCRdb alone, since no DNA is present to check it. CDR3 length: 15 amino acids. Looked up from germline, CDR1 is MDHEN and CDR2 is SYDVKM.

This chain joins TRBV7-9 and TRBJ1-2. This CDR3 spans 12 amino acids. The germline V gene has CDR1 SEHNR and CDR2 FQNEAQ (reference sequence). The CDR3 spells CASTDWGNGYTF.

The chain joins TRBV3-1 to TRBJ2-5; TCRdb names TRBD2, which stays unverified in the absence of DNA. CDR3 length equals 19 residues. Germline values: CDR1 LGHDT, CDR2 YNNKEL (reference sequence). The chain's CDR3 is CASSQDRILAGNLQETQYF.

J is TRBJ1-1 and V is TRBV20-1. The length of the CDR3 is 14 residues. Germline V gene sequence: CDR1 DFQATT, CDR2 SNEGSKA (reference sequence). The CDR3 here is CSASDAYMNTEAFF.

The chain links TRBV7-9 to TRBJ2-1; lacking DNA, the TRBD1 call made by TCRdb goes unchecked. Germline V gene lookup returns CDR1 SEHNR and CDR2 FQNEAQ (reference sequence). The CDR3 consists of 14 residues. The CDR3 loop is CASTSGSSYNEQFF.

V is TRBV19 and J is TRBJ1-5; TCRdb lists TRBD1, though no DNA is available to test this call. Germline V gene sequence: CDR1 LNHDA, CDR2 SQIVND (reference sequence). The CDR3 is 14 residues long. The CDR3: CASTTWGGGQPQHF.

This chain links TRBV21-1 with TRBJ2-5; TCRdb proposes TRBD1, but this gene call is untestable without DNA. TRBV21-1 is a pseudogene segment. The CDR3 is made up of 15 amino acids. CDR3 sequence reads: CASSTWTGARETQYF.

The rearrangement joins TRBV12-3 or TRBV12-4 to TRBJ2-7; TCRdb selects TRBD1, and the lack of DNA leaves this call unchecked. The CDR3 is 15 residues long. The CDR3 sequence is CASSARDRLTYEQYF.

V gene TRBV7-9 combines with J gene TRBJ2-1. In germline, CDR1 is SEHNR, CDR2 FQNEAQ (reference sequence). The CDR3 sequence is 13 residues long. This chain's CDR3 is CASSPAFASEQFF.

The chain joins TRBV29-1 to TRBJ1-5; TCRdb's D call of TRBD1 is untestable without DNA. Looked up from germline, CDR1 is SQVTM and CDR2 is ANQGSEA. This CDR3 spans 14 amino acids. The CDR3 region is CSVGPTGGNQPQHF.

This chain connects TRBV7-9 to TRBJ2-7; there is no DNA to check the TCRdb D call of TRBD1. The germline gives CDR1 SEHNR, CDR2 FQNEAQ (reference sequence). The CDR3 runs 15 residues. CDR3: CASGDAGTDQIEQYF.

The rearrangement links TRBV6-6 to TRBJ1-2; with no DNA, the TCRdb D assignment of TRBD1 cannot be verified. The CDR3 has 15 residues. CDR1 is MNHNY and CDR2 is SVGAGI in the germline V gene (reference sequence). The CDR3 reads CASSYVGHPNYGYTF.

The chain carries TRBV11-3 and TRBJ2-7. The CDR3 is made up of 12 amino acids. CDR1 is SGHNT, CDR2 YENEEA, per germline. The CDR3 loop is CASSSGLREQYF.